This record covers a single T cell receptor (beta chain). This record belongs to a study of blood T cell repertoires in COVID-19. TCRdb keeps only in-frame clones here, not all; method: immunoSEQ multiplex PCR. The sample consists of 85,000 to 95,000 clones, around 88% of them appearing once. The CDR3 loop spans 14 amino acids. V was clipped by 2 bases and J by 1 base, with 9 bases between them. CDR1 is SGHRS and CDR2 is YFSETQ in the germline V gene. The TCR was taken from a man in his sixties with acute or convalescent COVID-19. The rearrangement uses TRBV5-1 and TRBJ1-1; possibly TRBD1 for D (5 bases). Sequenced: peripheral blood. The CDR3 reads CASSLGVRNTEAFF. CDR3 nucleotides: TGCGCCAGCAGCTTAGGGGTTAGGAACACTGAAGCTTTCTTT.